These 5 T cell receptor beta chains were sequenced from one sample in a study of CD4 and CD8 cells across lung adenocarcinoma regions. TCRdb reanalysed the PCR reads using MiXCR and keeps one entry per CDR3 protein. This repertoire shows 12,000 to 15,000 distinct CDR3 sequences, 35% to 55% found once; its top ten account for 15% to 20%. Sequenced input: CD4+ T cells from the center of a lung tumor. The receptors were gathered from a male donor with lung adenocarcinoma. The CD4 and CD8 labels of this study may be unreliable.

J is TRBJ2-4 and V is TRBV27; possibly TRBD2 for D (5 bases). The V gene's germline CDR1 is MNHEY and CDR2 SMNVEV (reference sequence). CDR3 length equals 16 residues. Trimming removed 6 bases from V and 3 bases from J, with 18 bases in between. CDR3: CASRKQGLSNKNIQYF. Here the CDR3 DNA reads TGTGCCAGCAGAAAACAAGGACTGTCCAACAAAAACATTCAGTACTTC.

This clonotype was picked up a small number of times. In DNA form, the CDR3 reads TGTGCCAGCACCTCGTGGGGCGGGGAGCTGTTTTTT. This translates into CASTSWGGELFF. The chain couples TRBV6-1 to TRBJ2-2; D is unclear. The V end lost 7 bases, the J end lost 7 bases, and 10 bases lay between the germline ends. CDR1 is MNHNS, CDR2 SASEGT, per germline. CDR3 size: 12 residues.

CDR3 region: CASATTYEQYF. In DNA form, the CDR3 reads TGTGCCAGCGCCACTACCTACGAGCAGTACTTC. V and J are TRBV6-2 or TRBV6-3 and TRBJ2-5; D gene ambiguous. The J call is uncertain, as TRBJ2-7 better fits the DNA end. This CDR3 region has 11 residues. Looked up from germline, CDR1 is MNHEY and CDR2 is SVGEGT.

This clonotype was seen repeatedly, ten times or more. This chain uses TRBV7-2 with TRBJ2-5; no clear D. V lost 5 bases and J 7 bases, leaving 14 bases between the germline ends. The germline CDR1 and CDR2 sequences are SGHTA and FQGNSA. CDR3 length: 13 residues. The CDR3 here is CASSPSRSGTQYF. CDR3 DNA: TGTGCCAGCAGCCCCTCACGGTCCGGGACCCAGTACTTC.

V is TRBV3-1 and J is TRBJ2-2; perhaps TRBD2 as D (5 bases). This CDR3 is 16 amino acids long. Trimming pared 1 base from V and 2 bases from J, leaving 11 bases between. Germline lookup yields CDR1 LGHDT and CDR2 YNNKEL (reference sequence). DNA for the CDR3: TGTGCCAGCAGCCAAGGACTACCCAGCAACACCGGGGAGCTGTTTTTT. This codes for CASSQGLPSNTGELFF.